The clone carrying this T cell receptor (beta chain) appeared a few times. The antigen remains undetermined. The sample's treatment: roughly 11-day PBMC culture with coronavirus spike peptide pools or control peptides (ViraFEST assay). This CDR3 has 16 amino acids. The V segment lost 4 bases and the J segment 3 bases; nucleotides outside the gene matches: 8. Germline V gene lookup returns CDR1 KGHDR and CDR2 SFDVKD. The data were obtained in a study of vaccination and CD4 T cells after COVID-19. Sequencing of DNA taken from cultured CD4+ T cells relied on the Oncomine TCR Beta short-read assay. From the PCR reads, TCRdb called clonotypes with MiXCR, one entry per CDR3 protein. The top ten hold approximately 10% of the sample, which has over 20,000 distinct CDR3 sequences, roughly 42% seen once.

What was sequenced was CD4+ T cells from blood, cultured in vitro. This chain links TRBV24-1 with TRBJ2-3; 8 nucleotides align to TRBD1. The origin of this receptor is a human donor who had recovered from COVID-19. This CDR3 is CATSDRTGLGTDTQYF. The CDR3 DNA follows: TGTGCCACCAGTGACCGGACAGGGCTGGGAACAGATACGCAGTATTTT.